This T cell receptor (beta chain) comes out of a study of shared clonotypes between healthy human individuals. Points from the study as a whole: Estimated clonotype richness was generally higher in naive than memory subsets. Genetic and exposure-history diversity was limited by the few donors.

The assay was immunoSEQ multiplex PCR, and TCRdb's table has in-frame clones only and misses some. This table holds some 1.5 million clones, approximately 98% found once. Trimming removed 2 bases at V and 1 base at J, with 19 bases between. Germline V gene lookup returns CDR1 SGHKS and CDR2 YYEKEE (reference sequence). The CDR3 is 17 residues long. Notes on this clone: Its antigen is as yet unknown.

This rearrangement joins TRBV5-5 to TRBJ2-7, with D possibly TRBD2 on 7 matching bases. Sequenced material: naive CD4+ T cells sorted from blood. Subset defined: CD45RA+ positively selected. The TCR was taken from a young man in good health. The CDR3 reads CASSLFGGRTNSYEQYF. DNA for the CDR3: TGTGCCAGCAGCTTATTCGGGGGGCGGACTAATTCCTACGAGCAGTACTTC.